This T cell receptor (beta chain) was recovered during a study of control samples from healthy donors and cancer patients. This CDR3 has 15 residues. Looked up from germline, CDR1 is LGHNA and CDR2 is YSLEER. Trimming took off 0 bases at V and 8 bases at J, with 16 bases between the two ends. TCRdb keeps only in-frame clones here, not all; method: immunoSEQ multiplex PCR. In the table there are 150,000 to 200,000 clones, 90% of which are singletons. Sequencing was performed on blood. J is TRBJ1-2 and V is TRBV4-3, with D unresolved. The clonotype was recovered from a woman in her forties or fifties in good health. The chain's CDR3 is CASSQDRQTFGGYTF. The CDR3 coding sequence is TGCGCCAGCAGCCAAGATCGACAAACGTTTGGAGGCTACACCTTC.